The T cell receptor (beta chain) described here comes from a study of T-cell reconstitution after alpha-beta-depleted transplantation in children. V was shortened by 4 bases and J by 9 bases, with 13 bases between the two germline ends. Germline V gene data show CDR1 as SGHRS and CDR2 as YFSETQ. This CDR3 contains 13 residues. Unique molecular identifiers were incorporated into the prepared TCRbeta library. Using its own MiXCR run on the PCR reads, TCRdb lists one record per CDR3 protein. The sample lists roughly 500,000 distinct CDR3 sequences, around 16% occurring once. This clonotype was detected a few times.

The clonotype comes from a human donor who donated a stem cell graft to a child with acute lymphoblastic leukemia. The chain employs TRBV5-1 and TRBJ1-4; D ambiguous. Source: PBMCs from the stem cell graft donor, taken from the stem cell graft. The CDR3 loop reads CASSPGNLQKLFF. CDR3 coding DNA: TGCGCCAGCAGCCCGGGTAATCTCCAAAAACTGTTTTTT.